The TCR beta chain described here comes from a study of persistence of HIV-infected CD4 T cells. Looking at the study overall: Multiple blood draws of up to about 180 mL, except two donors with single leukapheresis.

Overlapping HIV-1 Gag 15-mer peptides at approximately 0.96 ug per peptide per mL were used. Sorting of responding CD4+ T cells relied on upregulated CD40 ligand together with CD69. Donors were HIV-1-infected adults who began suppressive ART during chronic infection. Study-wide points: TCR oligoclonality correlated with proviral oligoclonality in the same sorted populations. Bulk TCR data could not be restricted to HIV-1-infected CMV-responding cells.

V was pared by 6 bases and J by 4 bases, with 11 bases of the junction left unmatched. The CDR3 runs to 15 residues. Germline V gives CDR1 LNHDA, CDR2 SQIVND (reference sequence). The libraries were made with immunoSEQ version 4 in survey mode. Clones were sequenced by immunoSEQ multiplex PCR, and TCRdb holds only the in-frame ones, with some missing. The data show about 20,000 clones, more than 55% seen once. This clone was seen more than once but under ten times. Its specificity is unknown. This TCR was recovered from an adult woman with HIV who was CMV-seropositive. The rearrangement joins TRBV19 to TRBJ1-1; TRBD1 matches at 7 bases. This specimen was CD4+ T cells sorted from PBMCs after roughly 20-hour stimulation, taken from a patient who received antiretroviral therapy. The CDR3 reads CASRGTDRRGTEAFF. CDR3 bases: TGTGCCAGTAGGGGGACAGACAGACGTGGCACTGAAGCTTTCTTT.